This T cell receptor beta chain was documented in a study of cytomegalovirus exposure and HLA in healthy donors. Study-level findings and limits: Researchers reportedly found TCR beta sequences accurately predicted most subjects' HLA-A and HLA-B alleles.

PCR amplification relied on 60 Vbeta primers (plus 13 Jbeta primers). Repertoires were generated with immunoSEQ multiplex PCR, while TCRdb's copy carries only in-frame clones and drops some. This table has roughly 68,000 clones, roughly four fifths appearing once. Germline-derived CDR1 and CDR2 are LNHDA and SQIVND (reference sequence). The V gene lost 5 bases and the J gene lost 0 bases, with 13 bases spanning the gap. The CDR3 loop spans 15 amino acids. A remark on this clone: Its antigen is still unknown.

The rearrangement uses TRBV19 and TRBJ1-2, with D perhaps TRBD1 (5 bases). Sequencing was done on a sample of PBMCs. The source of this sequence is a woman in her twenties or thirties in good health and CMV-seropositive. The CDR3 sequence is CASSQGLGSNYGYTF. The CDR3 DNA is TGTGCCAGTAGTCAGGGCCTCGGTTCTAACTATGGCTACACCTTC.